Sequencing of this T cell receptor (beta chain) was carried out in a study of blood T cell repertoires in COVID-19. The ends lost 4 bases at V and 1 base at J; junction bases unmatched: 5. The CDR3 runs 14 residues. Per germline, CDR1 SGHDT and CDR2 YYEEEE. Measured with immunoSEQ multiplex PCR; TCRdb has only the in-frame clones, and not every one. The sample records about 73,000 clones, 80% to 85% being singletons. What was sequenced was peripheral blood. This TCR was sampled from a woman in her sixties or seventies with acute or convalescent COVID-19. The chain uses TRBV5-6 and TRBJ2-7; 7 positions agree with TRBD1. CDR3 amino acids: CASSLRTGSYEQYF. DNA of the CDR3: TGTGCCAGCAGCCTCAGGACAGGTTCCTACGAGCAGTACTTC.